A selection of T cell receptor beta chains follows, all from one sample in a study of blood T cells in healthy people across ages. TCRdb recomputed calls from the 5' RACE reads with MiXCR, one row per CDR3 protein. Among some 760,000 distinct CDR3 sequences, roughly 25% were seen once, and the ten largest hold more than 3%. These same data were also listed under a study on T cells of mothers and their children.

The sample taken for sequencing was blood. The source is a boy aged 10-17 years in good health. The CDR3 runs from the conserved cysteine through the conserved F or W. A D gene is named only where the DNA matches it firmly. Clone size is stated in some rows and not others, as once, few, many or a class when expanded.

clone size	CDR3 length	V gene	D gene	J gene	CDR3 DNA	CDR3 protein
.	14	TRBV7-9	.	TRBJ2-1	TGTGCCAGCAGCCCGTCCGGACTGATCAATGAGCAGTTCTTC	CASSPSGLINEQFF
.	13	TRBV14	.	TRBJ1-5	TGTGCCAGCAGCCACAGTAGCAATCAGCCCCAGCATTTT	CASSHSSNQPQHF
few	14	TRBV6-5	.	TRBJ1-2	TGTGCCAGCAGTTACGAAGCCAGTAACTATGGCTACACCTTC	CASSYEASNYGYTF
.	18	TRBV7-9	.	TRBJ1-2	TGTGCCAGCAGCTCACCGACAGCCACTGGATCCACTAACTATGGCTACACCTTC	CASSSPTATGSTNYGYTF
.	12	TRBV28	.	TRBJ2-7	TGTGCCAGCACCCAGGGACGGGAGAATCCGTACTTC	CASTQGRENPYF
.	17	TRBV29-1	.	TRBJ2-7	TGCAGCGTCACAGGGTTCTCCGGCGGGAGAGGGACCTACGAGCAGTACTTC	CSVTGFSGGRGTYEQYF
few	14	TRBV28	.	TRBJ2-5	TGTGCCAGCAGCCCTCGGTGGGTCGGTGAGACCCAGTACTTC	CASSPRWVGETQYF
.	15	TRBV12-3/TRBV12-4	TRBD2	TRBJ2-7	TGTGCCAGCAGTCCGGGACGACTAGCGGGTTACGAGCAGTACTTC	CASSPGRLAGYEQYF
.	15	TRBV20-1	.	TRBJ2-4	TGCAGTGCTAGAGATGATGGGAGACCAGGACAGTTGCAGTACTTC	CSARDDGRPGQLQYF
.	17	TRBV5-5	.	TRBJ2-1	TGTGCCAGCAGCTTCAGGGTCGGTACCTCCGAGTACAATGAGCAGTTCTTC	CASSFRVGTSEYNEQFF
few	16	TRBV7-3	.	TRBJ2-1	TGTGCCAGCAGCCCGGGACAACCGGGTCGATACAATGAGCAGTTCTTC	CASSPGQPGRYNEQFF
.	15	TRBV12-3/TRBV12-4	.	TRBJ2-5	TGTGCCAGCAGTTCCACCGGCACAGGGCTAGAGACCCAGTACTTC	CASSSTGTGLETQYF
.	16	TRBV28	.	TRBJ1-5	TGTGCCAGCAGTTTCTTGGGCGAAGGTCTCAATCAGCCCCAGCATTTT	CASSFLGEGLNQPQHF
.	16	TRBV27	.	TRBJ2-1	TGTGCCAGCAGTTTACCCGGGACTGGCAAATTCAATGAGCAGTTCTTC	CASSLPGTGKFNEQFF
.	14	TRBV2	.	TRBJ1-2	TGTGCCAGCAGTGACTTAGCAGTTAACTATGGCTACACCTTC	CASSDLAVNYGYTF
.	15	TRBV29-1	.	TRBJ2-1	TGCAGCGTTGAAGATCAGGAGATCTATTACAATGAGCAGTTCTTC	CSVEDQEIYYNEQFF
.	16	TRBV6-2/TRBV6-3	.	TRBJ2-7	TGTGCCAGCAGTCATCCAACTAGAGGTGTTCGTTACGAGCAGTACTTC	CASSHPTRGVRYEQYF
few	17	TRBV7-3	.	TRBJ2-1	TGTGCCAGCAGCTTTCGCCCCATGGGAGTAGGTTACAATGAGCAGTTCTTC	CASSFRPMGVGYNEQFF
.	16	TRBV7-2	.	TRBJ2-7	TGTGCCAGCAGCCCCCAGGGGGGGACAACTACCTACGAGCAGTACTTC	CASSPQGGTTTYEQYF
.	22	TRBV29-1	.	TRBJ2-5	.	CSVSRGYKRPSTSGQARGTQYF
few	13	TRBV7-6	TRBD2	TRBJ2-2	TGTGCCAGCGCGGGAGTAAACACCGGGGAGCTGTTTTTT	CASAGVNTGELFF
.	17	TRBV4-3	.	TRBJ2-1	TGCGCCAGCAGCCAAGTGCTATACGGGAGACACGGGGGTGAGCAGTTCTTC	CASSQVLYGRHGGEQFF
.	15	TRBV3-1	TRBD2	TRBJ2-7	TGTGCCAGCAGCCAAGTAGGAGCGGGAGCGTACGAGCAGTACTTC	CASSQVGAGAYEQYF
few	13	TRBV28	.	TRBJ1-1	TGTGCCAGCAGTTTCAGGGGATCCACTGAAGCTTTCTTT	CASSFRGSTEAFF
few	14	TRBV29-1	.	TRBJ1-2	TGCAGCGCAGAAACCCCGTTAAGACAAGATGGCTACACCTTC	CSAETPLRQDGYTF
.	12	TRBV7-2	.	TRBJ2-5	TGTGCCAGCAGCTTAGTTCGAGGCCCTATTTACTTC	CASSLVRGPIYF
.	19	TRBV7-2	TRBD2	TRBJ2-1	TGTGCCAGCAGCTACCCGACTAGCGGGAGGACTAGCTCCTACAATGAGCAGTTCTTC	CASSYPTSGRTSSYNEQFF
.	14	TRBV28	.	TRBJ2-7	TGTGCCAGCAGTTTTAGGGGACATACTTACGAGCAGTACTTC	CASSFRGHTYEQYF
.	15	TRBV28	.	TRBJ2-7	TGTGCCAGCAGTTCTAAGCCCAGGCTCCACTACGAGCAGTACTTC	CASSSKPRLHYEQYF
few	17	TRBV4-3	TRBD2	TRBJ2-5	TGCGCCAGCAGCCAAGGCATAGCGGGGAAGTACCAAGAGACCCAGTACTTC	CASSQGIAGKYQETQYF
few	13	TRBV10-3	TRBD2	TRBJ2-1	TGTGCCACCTTGAGCGGGGTTATTGATGAGCAGTTCTTC	CATLSGVIDEQFF
.	17	TRBV6-5	.	TRBJ1-4	TGTGCCAGCAGTTACAGGCCCTTAGGGGAGAGTAATGAAAAACTGTTTTTT	CASSYRPLGESNEKLFF
.	13	TRBV5-1	.	TRBJ2-5	TGCGCCAGCAGCTTTGAGGGTTGGGAGACCCAGTACTTC	CASSFEGWETQYF
few	12	TRBV29-1	.	TRBJ1-1	TGCAGCGCCTTAAAGGGAGATGGTAAAGCTTTCTTT	CSALKGDGKAFF
.	14	TRBV7-9	.	TRBJ2-1	TGTGCCAGCAGCGTTCCGGGACTTTACAATGAGCAGTTCTTC	CASSVPGLYNEQFF
.	12	TRBV29-1	.	TRBJ2-7	TGCAGCGTCAAAATGGGCGGCTACGAGCAGTACTTC	CSVKMGGYEQYF
few	14	TRBV5-1	.	TRBJ1-4	TGCGCCAGCAGCTTGGATAGCAGGAGCGGAAAACTGTTTTTT	CASSLDSRSGKLFF
.	15	TRBV21-1	.	TRBJ2-7	TGTGCCAGAGTCGTAATAGCGGGAGCAGGCGACGAGCAGTACTTC	CARVVIAGAGDEQYF
.	14	TRBV29-1	.	TRBJ2-3	TGTAGCGTTGAAGGGGGGAAAAGCACAGATACGCAGTATTTT	CSVEGGKSTDTQYF
few	18	TRBV7-2	TRBD2	TRBJ2-5	TGTGCCAGCAGCTCCTACGGACTAGCGGGAGCACTCTTGGAGACCCAGTACTTC	CASSSYGLAGALLETQYF
.	16	TRBV5-1	TRBD1	TRBJ2-1	TGCGCCAGCAGCCGTCCCGAAAGGGGGCCCGGCGATGAGCAGTTCTTC	CASSRPERGPGDEQFF
.	14	TRBV4-1	TRBD1	TRBJ1-2	TGCGCCAGCAGCCGCGGGACAGACTACTATGGCTACACCTTC	CASSRGTDYYGYTF
few	17	TRBV28	.	TRBJ2-6	TGTGCCAGCTCGGGGCAGATTTCGGGATTTGGGGCCAACGTCCTGACTTTC	CASSGQISGFGANVLTF
few	18	TRBV11-1	.	TRBJ2-2	TGTGCCAGCAGCTTAATGCCCGGGGGCAACTACCAACCCGGGGAGCTGTTTTTT	CASSLMPGGNYQPGELFF
few	15	TRBV7-9	TRBD1	TRBJ1-4	TGTGCCAGCAGCCTCCGGACAGGGTGGGATGAAAAACTGTTTTTT	CASSLRTGWDEKLFF